What follows describes a single T cell receptor (beta chain). Its cognate antigen is unknown. This record comes from a study of a mutant IDH1 vaccine in newly diagnosed glioma. The CDR3 is made up of 15 amino acids. CDR1 and CDR2 (germline): SGDLS, YYNGEE. Deletions cut 2 bases from V and 0 bases from J, with 9 bases between. Study-level findings and limits: Seemingly, pseudoprogression had no relation to changes in the top peripheral T cell clonotypes.

Time point reported: baseline, week 1 (first vaccination visit). This sample's treatment: pre-vaccination baseline after standard-of-care therapy. Libraries were prepared by immunoSEQ multiplex PCR; TCRdb keeps only in-frame clonotypes and omits some of them. The data hold 85,000 to 100,000 clones, with 83% observed a single time. This chain connects TRBV9 to TRBJ2-1; TRBD1 is a possible D gene (5 bases). The TCR originated in a woman aged 50 to 60 with glioma. This specimen was PBMCs, taken from a glioma patient treated with radiotherapy, temozolomide or both. The CDR3: CASSVTGRSYNEQFF. CDR3 DNA: TGTGCCAGCAGCGTCACAGGTCGCTCCTACAATGAGCAGTTCTTC.